This T cell receptor beta chain was observed in a study of blood T cell repertoires in COVID-19. Living in roughly 25 US areas, the participants were between roughly 18 and 89 years of age. This clone was seen only a few times. Profiled with immunoSEQ multiplex PCR; TCRdb holds only in-frame clones, not every one. Here the sample spans over 150,000 clones, 80% being singletons. The material sequenced was PBMCs or T cells enriched from blood (not recorded which). This TCR was recovered from a woman aged 55 to 70 who had recovered from COVID-19.

CDR3 loop: CASSLRDTGSTDTQYF. For the CDR3, the DNA is TGTGCCAGCAGCCTCCGGGACACAGGGAGCACAGATACGCAGTATTTT. V and J are TRBV3-1 (or the pseudogene TRBV3-2) and TRBJ2-3, with D possibly being TRBD1 (6 bases). The germline gives CDR1 LGHDT, CDR2 YNNKEL (reference sequence). The CDR3 covers 16 residues. The ends were cut back, 4 bases at V and 0 bases at J, with 14 bases in the middle.